The entry below describes one T cell receptor (beta chain). It lacks a known antigen. Base qualities were left out, and no much larger clone turns up one base away. The sample is drawn from a study of blood T cell repertoires in COVID-19 (TCRdb year 2020). Regarding the complete study: Samples covering the acute and convalescent phases of COVID-19 were provided by collaborators in the United States, Italy and Spain. The material from the prospective study consisted of cDNA or gDNA derived from T cells, B-cell-depleted T cells, or PBMCs. Deeply sampled blood TCRbeta repertoires from subjects exposed to, actively infected with, or recovered from COVID-19 were included in the dataset. The repertoires were released in a freely available public database meant as a resource for research on the immune response to SARS-CoV-2. The samples were drawn from the first 160 participants of the ongoing ImmuneRACE study and from 950 to 1,500 subjects provided by 6 global collaborators. The sample metadata nearly always contained a de-identified subject ID, COVID-19 status, age in years and sex. Where available, HLA class I and class II types were taken from metadata supplied by the sample provider and were not determined by assay-based typing.

At the junction V is shortened by 6 bases and J by 0 bases, with 15 bases in between. Via the germline V gene, CDR1 is MDHEN and CDR2 SYDVKM. The CDR3 has 15 amino acids, counting the end cysteine and valine. Solely the CDR3 DNA is kept, with 45 bases framed from the first base. One collaborating source in Seattle enrolled patients during active infection and followed them longitudinally through the course of disease. The collaborating institutions used their own protocols to collect whole blood in K2EDTA tubes. Collaborator samples were shipped for TCRbeta analysis as frozen whole blood, isolated PBMCs, or DNA extracted from either sample type. Overall study results and their limits: Clinical and demographic metadata were provided uncurated, with the amount varying by source and participant.

TCRbeta CDR3 regions were amplified from genomic DNA using the immunoSEQ Assay, a bias-controlled multiplex PCR. Concerning the study's data processing: Within the assay, amplification of reference gene primers was used to estimate how many nucleated cells each sample contained. Sequence reads were collapsed and filtered to measure the absolute abundance of every unique TCRbeta CDR3 rearrangement. Productive Simpson clonality was computed per sample as the square root of Simpson's diversity index over productive rearrangements. The table comes from immuneACCESS by way of TCRdb, which keeps in-frame sequences with V and J called. Part of the clones is missing from these tables; in studies checked, under half for an unresolved V gene and the rest for unknown reasons. V and J calls and clone size are copied from that table; D and trimming were computed from the DNA. This sample comprises roughly 200,000 clones, around four fifths of them detected only once. The ten biggest clones cover about 10% of the sample.

The sequence is built from TRBV28 and TRBJ2-7, and perhaps TRBD2 as D gene, on 6 matching bases. This TCR derives from a woman older than 75 with COVID-19, enrolled during active disease. The sequenced material came from peripheral blood. The CDR3 region has the sequence CASSPVVGSSYEQYV. Here is the DNA: TGTGCCAGCAGCCCCGTGGTCGGGAGCTCCTACGAGCAGTACGTC.